Below, one T cell receptor (beta chain) is given with its context. This receptor's antigen is unknown. No base quality values were provided; no much bigger clone lies one nucleotide off. The data belong to a study of CD8+CD57+ T cells in acquired aplastic anemia (dated 2018 in TCRdb). At the level of the whole study: On average, sorted CD4+ and CD8+ cells yielded 3.2 ug of extracted DNA, with a range of about 0.18 to 27.4 ug. CD8+CD57+ expansion was defined as a frequency above the mean frequency observed in healthy subjects.

The CDR3 numbers 13 residues from cysteine through phenylalanine. Only the CDR3 DNA is retained, 39 bases long and in frame from the first base. V and J are truncated by 1 base and 5 bases respectively, leaving an intervening sequence of 11 bases. CDR1 and CDR2 are drawn from the germline V gene: SQVTM, ANQGSEA. Genomic DNA was used as template for profiling of TCR beta VDJ combinations and CDR3 sequences. An Illumina HiSeq 2000 was used for TCR repertoire sequencing. Turning to the authors' computational methods: TRBV/TRBJ rearrangement plots, CDR3 size and DJ length profiles, and Simpson's diversity index were used to assess repertoires. The most abundant DNA sequence in the deep sequencing data was taken as the immunodominant clone. CDR3 amino acid sequences were checked for sharing across subjects and were also compared against the VDJdb database and published repertoires. The public reads were reanalyzed by TCRdb: fastp trimming at Q25, MiXCR alignment, in-frame beta chains only. Each CDR3 protein gets just one entry, which takes the most common genes and DNA from the rows behind it. The V and J calls follow TCRdb's processing rather than the paper's. The sample records about 250,000 distinct CDR3 sequences, roughly half of which are singletons. The ten largest account for about 8.3% of the sample.

The paper as a whole reports these results and caveats: Around 30 CD8+ CDR3 sequences were found in both patients and controls but appeared to be highly expressed in patients and within the immunodominant clones of the patients. No significant difference in CD8+ Simpson's diversity was found between patients and healthy controls (P=0.060).

Flow cytometry had shown CD8+CD57+ cell expansion in the patients selected for sequencing. Every patient had a diagnosis of severe acquired aplastic anemia based on International Study of Aplastic Anemia and Agranulocytosis and Camitta criteria. No therapy had been received by the patients at the time of blood sampling. In the study, sorted CD4+ and CD8+ blood T cells from patients with severe aplastic anemia and from healthy subjects underwent deep sequencing of TCR repertoires. In the USA, patient enrollment took place under clinicaltrials.gov protocols 00001620, 01623167, 00001397, 00071045, 00081523 and 00961064. Ficoll-Paque density gradient centrifugation was used to isolate peripheral blood mononuclear cells. Before DNA extraction, CD4+ and CD8+ T cells were sorted by FACS or by magnetic beads.

The rearranged segments are TRBV29-1 and TRBJ2-5, with the D gene not confidently named. The TCR originated in a human donor with aplastic anemia. The sequenced material came from sorted CD4+, CD8+, or CD8+CD57+ T cells (not recorded which) from PBMCs. For the CDR3, the sequence is CSVEGSEWETQYF. The sequenced DNA: TGCAGCGTTGAAGGGAGCGAGTGGGAGACCCAGTACTTC.